This T cell receptor (beta chain) was observed in a study of T cell repertoires in cytomegalovirus infection. This clonotype has only a few counts. Antigen: not known. CDR3 length equals 15 residues. Trimming cost V 0 bases and J 7 bases; bases outside gene matches: 6. Germline V gives CDR1 SGHVS, CDR2 FQNEAQ. TCRdb analysed the reads with MiXCR anew, one entry per CDR3 protein. This sample yields a few hundred thousand distinct CDR3 sequences, of which approximately 42% are seen a single time; about 45% belongs to the top ten. This chain joins TRBV7-8 and TRBJ1-2, with TRBD1 identical over 9 bases. This clonotype was sampled from a human donor in good health (CMV status not recorded). Some clones in this sample may be carry-over from other donors' samples. Sample: cultured PBMCs, taken from culture after CMV antigen stimulation. This CDR3 is CASSLAPRDRVGYTF. The CDR3 DNA sequence: TGTGCCAGCAGCTTAGCGCCTCGGGACAGGGTTGGCTACACCTTC.